This entry lists 18 T cell receptor beta chains sequenced from one sample in a study of prognosis after radiotherapy for stage I lung cancer. It was by two-round multiplex PCR that TCR beta CDR3 was amplified from genomic DNA. Round one of PCR was performed, and it used primers specific to each TRBV and TRBJ gene. TCRdb used MiXCR to reprocess the multiplex PCR reads, holding one entry per CDR3 protein. The sample has 9,500 to 13,000 distinct CDR3 sequences; around 55% are singletons. The sequences come from PBMCs, collected before or after stereotactic body radiation therapy (not recorded which). These receptors all stem from a donor of 50 years or more with non-small cell lung cancer.

This clonotype showed up just once. The chain is built from TRBV7-9 and TRBJ2-7; D ambiguous. The ends were cut back, 0 bases at V and 2 bases at J, with 11 bases in the middle. The CDR3 runs to 15 residues. Germline-derived CDR1 and CDR2 are SEHNR and FQNEAQ (reference sequence). The CDR3 loop reads CASSLAGVATYEQYF. DNA for the CDR3: TGTGCCAGCAGCTTAGCTGGGGTCGCCACCTACGAGCAGTACTTC.

To note about this clonotype: At one end, the junction sequence differs from germline, possibly due to a read error. This chain joins TRBV12-3 or TRBV12-4 and TRBJ2-1; D possibly corresponds to TRBD1 (8 bases). This CDR3 has 14 residues. Here the CDR3 DNA reads TGTTCCAGCAGTTTACAGGGGGGGCACACTGAGCATTTCTTC. The encoded protein is CSSSLQGGHTEHFF.

This clonotype rates as medium-sized. The V and J genes are TRBV24-1 and TRBJ2-1; D ambiguous. Germline CDR1 reads KGHDR; CDR2 reads SFDVKD. The CDR3 contains 13 residues. V lost 1 base, J lost 6 bases, and 6 bases lay in between. The CDR3 is CATSDFTVNEQFF. CDR3 DNA: TGTGCCACCAGTGATTTTACAGTCAATGAGCAGTTCTTC.

This clonotype appeared once. The chain carries TRBV20-1 and TRBJ2-7; D gene uncertain. Deletions cut 3 bases from V and 2 bases from J, with 20 bases between. The CDR3 runs 16 residues. Germline V lookup: CDR1 DFQATT, CDR2 SNEGSKA (reference sequence). CDR3 DNA sequence: TGCAGTGCTAGTTCCCCCTGGGCAGAAGACCCCTACGAGCAGTACTTC. This gives the protein CSASSPWAEDPYEQYF.

As concerns this clonotype: The junction differs from germline at one of its ends, possibly a read error. The chain recombines TRBV4-2 with TRBJ1-6; tentatively, D is TRBD1 (5 bases). This CDR3 is built from 14 residues. Germline CDR1 reads LGHNA; CDR2 reads YNFKEQ. CDR3 residues: CVSIQEGRNSPLHF. CDR3 nucleotide sequence: TGTGTCAGCATCCAAGAGGGGAGAAATTCACCCCTCCACTTT.

This clonotype counts as medium-sized. V gene TRBV5-5 combines with J gene TRBJ1-3; D not certain. The CDR3 spans 16 residues. With 4 bases removed from V and 0 bases from J, the gap between germline ends came to 14 bases. The germline V gene has CDR1 SGHKS and CDR2 YYEKEE (reference sequence). The CDR3 nucleotides are TGTGCCAGCAGCATATATGGCACCACCTCTGGAAACACCATATATTTT. Protein: CASSIYGTTSGNTIYF.

The V call is TRBV28, the J call TRBJ1-2; unclear D gene. The CDR3 length is 13 residues. V lost 6 bases and J 4 bases, leaving 12 bases between the germline ends. Germline lookup yields CDR1 MDHEN and CDR2 SYDVKM. CDR3 protein: CASSSRLAYGYTF. The CDR3 DNA reads TGTGCCAGCAGCTCCAGATTGGCCTATGGCTACACCTTC.

In this sample, this clonotype turned up once. DNA of the CDR3: TGTGCCAGCAGCGTAGAAGGGGGGGGTTACGAGCAGTACTTC. Translated, it gives CASSVEGGGYEQYF. This rearrangement joins TRBV9 to TRBJ2-7, with D possibly being TRBD2 (7 bases). Trimming removed 0 bases from V and 4 bases from J, with 11 bases in between. Germline assignment: CDR1 SGDLS and CDR2 YYNGEE. CDR3 size: 14 residues. Drawing the rest from reference TRBV9 and TRBJ2-7, the complete variable domain is DSGVTQTPKHLITATGQRVTLRCSPRSGDLSVYWYQQSLDQGLQFLIQYYNGEERAKGNILERFSAQQFPDLHSELNLSSLELGDSALYFCASSVEGGGYEQYFGPGTRLTVT.

This clonotype appeared a single time. The chain is built from TRBV5-1 and TRBJ1-2; D gene ambiguous. CDR3 length: 13 residues. CDR1 and CDR2 from the germline V gene are SGHRS and YFSETQ. V was clipped by 6 bases and J by 9 bases, with 18 bases between them. The CDR3 protein is CASIPGGSQSYTF. The CDR3, as DNA: TGCGCCAGCATCCCAGGTGGAAGTCAGAGCTACACCTTC.

This clonotype is deemed medium-sized. V and J are TRBV10-2 and TRBJ1-2, with TRBD1 matching 7 bases. V was pared by 8 bases and J by 4 bases, with 4 bases of the junction left unmatched. This CDR3 comprises 12 residues. The germline V gene encodes CDR1 WSHSY and CDR2 SAAADI. The CDR3 spells CASLRDSYGYTF. The CDR3 nucleotides read TGCGCCAGCCTCCGGGACAGCTATGGCTACACCTTC.

By proportion, this clonotype is medium-sized (0.01 to 0.1%). The chain uses TRBV12-3 or TRBV12-4 and TRBJ1-3, with a possible D match to TRBD1 (5 bases). This CDR3 is built from 17 residues. V lost 6 bases, J lost 5 bases, and 23 bases lay in between. The DNA of the CDR3 is TGTGCCAGCAGAACTCCAAAGGACACGACTATACGAAACACCATATATTTT. Translated, it gives CASRTPKDTTIRNTIYF.

In the case of this clonotype: A clone one base away is much larger, so this may be a read error. In DNA form, the CDR3 reads TGCAGCGGGTTATCGGGGGGATACAATGAGCAGTTCTTC. Residues: CSGLSGGYNEQFF. The chain recombines TRBV29-1 with TRBJ2-1; 7 bases agree with TRBD2. Trimming took 7 bases from V and 4 from J; bases not matched to a gene: 7. CDR3 length equals 13 residues. CDR1 and CDR2 from the germline V gene are SQVTM and ANQGSEA.

By sample share, this clonotype is medium-sized (0.01 to 0.1%). V is TRBV20-1 and J is TRBJ2-7; TRBD2 matches 11 bases. The CDR3 loop spans 14 amino acids. The ends lost 3 bases at V and 5 bases at J; junction bases unmatched: 6. CDR1 is DFQATT, CDR2 SNEGSKA, per germline (reference sequence). CDR3 residues: CSASSTSGSNEQYF. For the CDR3, the DNA is TGCAGTGCTAGCTCAACTAGCGGGAGTAACGAGCAGTACTTC.

Notes on this clonotype: With a much larger clone just one base away, this may be a read error. This chain connects TRBV6-2 or TRBV6-3 to TRBJ2-4, with a weak D call TRBD2 (7 bases). Looked up from germline, CDR1 is MNHEY and CDR2 is SVGEGT. V gave up 5 bases and J gave up 2 bases, with 25 bases separating them. The CDR3 runs to 19 residues. The CDR3 DNA sequence: TGTGCCAGCAGTGAAGCTGGGACCGGGGGGCTCATATCCAAAAACATTCAGTACTTC. Its protein product is CASSEAGTGGLISKNIQYF.

In its sample, this clonotype was seen many times. The chain combines TRBV3-1 with TRBJ1-1, with a possible D match to TRBD1 (6 bases). V was pared by 1 base and J by 11 bases, with 14 bases between. CDR1 and CDR2 (germline): LGHDT, YNNKEL (reference sequence). The CDR3 has 13 residues. The CDR3 DNA reads TGTGCCAGCAGCCAAGGAGACAGGACTGGTGCTTTCTTT. Its protein is CASSQGDRTGAFF.

In regard to this clonotype: The CDR3 does not end in the conserved phenylalanine or tryptophan, so this is likely a read error. In DNA, the CDR3 is TGTGCCAGCAGTTTACGTGGCGCAGATACGCAGTATTCT. Residues: CASSLRGADTQYS. The chain employs TRBV27 and TRBJ2-3; D not resolved. Between the trimmed V and J ends, which lost 2 bases and 4 bases, there was a span of 7 bases. The CDR3 is 13 residues long. Germline V lookup: CDR1 MNHEY, CDR2 SMNVEV (reference sequence).

This clonotype is labeled as medium-sized (0.01 to 0.1%). The rearrangement uses TRBV5-1 and TRBJ2-3; D is uncertain. From germline, CDR1 is SGHRS and CDR2 YFSETQ. The ends were cut back, 6 bases at V and 1 base at J, with 12 bases in the middle. CDR3 size: 14 residues. The CDR3 here is CASTSPWGTDTQYF. The CDR3 bases are TGCGCCAGCACTTCACCGTGGGGCACAGATACGCAGTATTTT.

Judged by abundance, this clonotype is medium-sized. The junction differs from germline at one of its ends, possibly a read error. The CDR3 region is CATSEQGNAGELFF. Here the CDR3 DNA reads TGTGCCACCAGCGAACAGGGGAACGCCGGGGAGCTGTTTTTT. The chain joins TRBV15 to TRBJ2-2; 7 bases line up with TRBD1. The CDR3 runs 14 residues. CDR1 is LNHNV and CDR2 is YYDKDF in the germline V gene (reference sequence).